The 14 T cell receptor beta chains listed next were all sequenced from one sample in a study of human T cells and chemical hapten exposure. TCRdb re-analysed the RACE reads in MiXCR, keeping a single row per CDR3 protein. The sample carries just over 95,000 distinct CDR3 sequences, roughly 27% recorded once. Time point reported: patch test 3, about 24 weeks after DPC sensitization. Treatment defined: therapeutic diphenylcyclopropenone sensitization with weekly scalp DPC. Specimen: whole blood, collected in connection with sensitization to the hapten diphenylcyclopropenone (DPC). Receptor source: a man in his forties with alopecia areata. Some clones in this sample may be carry-over from other donors' samples.

The chain joins TRBV9 to TRBJ1-1; TRBD1 is a possible D gene (5 bases). Germline values: CDR1 SGDLS, CDR2 YYNGEE. The V end was cut by 0 bases, the J end by 7 bases, with 13 bases between. The CDR3 covers 14 residues. The CDR3 protein is CASSVDAGEGEAFF. CDR3 in DNA: TGTGCCAGCAGCGTAGATGCGGGGGAGGGTGAAGCTTTCTTT.

This sequence joins TRBV6-2 or TRBV6-3 and TRBJ2-3, with D maybe TRBD1 (5 bases). Trimming stripped 0 bases from V and 0 bases from J, with 16 bases between. The germline V gene has CDR1 MNHEY and CDR2 SVGEGT. This CDR3 is built from 18 residues. The CDR3 here is CASSYSKGYRSSTDTQYF. CDR3 sequence (DNA): TGTGCCAGCAGTTACTCGAAGGGGTATCGCAGTAGCACAGATACGCAGTATTTT.

The chain employs TRBV25-1 and TRBJ2-7; D is ambiguous. V was trimmed by 6 bases and J by 3 bases, leaving 6 bases between them. The length of the CDR3 is 11 residues. From germline, CDR1 is MGHDK and CDR2 SYGVNS. CDR3 sequence (DNA): TGTGCCAGCAGGGGCAGCTACGAGCAGTACTTC. Residues: CASRGSYEQYF.

This clonotype was recorded a few times. The chain carries TRBV5-1 and TRBJ1-4; D gene uncertain. The CDR3 is 15 residues long. Germline V lookup: CDR1 SGHRS, CDR2 YFSETQ. V gave up 4 bases and J gave up 0 bases, with 10 bases separating them. The CDR3 bases are TGCGCCAGCAGCCGCCTAGGACCAACTAATGAAAAACTGTTTTTT. This encodes CASSRLGPTNEKLFF. The entire variable domain, with the rest obtained from reference TRBV5-1 and TRBJ1-4, is as follows: KAGVTQTPRYLIKTRGQQVTLSCSPISGHRSVSWYQQTPGQGLQFLFEYFSETQRNKGNFPGRFSGRQFSNSRSEMNVSTLELGDSALYLCASSRLGPTNEKLFFGSGTQLSVL.

The chain uses TRBV10-3 and TRBJ2-1; 7 nucleotides agree with TRBD1. Germline V gene lookup returns CDR1 ENHRY and CDR2 SYGVKD. J was trimmed by 0 bases and V by 6 bases; bases with no gene match: 2. The CDR3 consists of 14 residues. CDR3 nucleotide sequence: TGTGCCATCAGGAGGGACAGCTCCTACAATGAGCAGTTCTTC. Amino acid sequence: CAIRRDSSYNEQFF.

With regard to this clonotype: The junction shows a germline mismatch at one end, possibly a read error. The J gene is TRBJ2-5, the V gene TRBV20-1; D is uncertain. From germline, CDR1 is DFQATT and CDR2 SNEGSKA (reference sequence). The CDR3 sequence is 15 residues long. The CDR3 region is CSAREGGTAQETQYF. In DNA, the CDR3 is TGCAGTGCTCGAGAAGGCGGTACTGCACAAGAGACCCAGTACTTC.

The J gene is TRBJ2-4, the V gene TRBV2; D remains unclear. CDR3 size: 14 residues. Trimming took 7 bases from V and 0 from J, leaving 10 bases between them. Germline lookup yields CDR1 SNHLY and CDR2 FYNNEI. CDR3 protein: CASTPLPAKNIQYF. The CDR3 DNA follows: TGTGCCAGCACCCCCTTGCCAGCCAAAAACATTCAGTACTTC.

Only a few counts were recorded for this clonotype. V is TRBV4-1 and J is TRBJ2-4, with 13 bases lining up with TRBD2. The germline gives CDR1 MGHRA, CDR2 YSYEKL. The CDR3 has 18 residues. With V trimmed by 4 bases and J by 7 bases, 13 bases remained unmatched. The CDR3 sequence: CASSPQLAGGPDWNIQYF. The DNA of the CDR3 is TGCGCCAGCAGCCCCCAACTAGCGGGAGGGCCGGATTGGAACATTCAGTACTTC.

The rearrangement links TRBV12-3 or TRBV12-4 to TRBJ2-5; D may be TRBD2 (6 bases). The CDR3 loop spans 14 amino acids. V lost 7 bases and J 5 bases, leaving 17 bases between the germline ends. In DNA, the CDR3 is TGTGCCAGCACCCCGGACTACCGGGAGGAGACCCAGTACTTC. Translating it yields CASTPDYREETQYF.

V and J are TRBV20-1 and TRBJ1-1; 11 nucleotides match TRBD1. Trimming removed 4 bases from V and 5 bases from J; junction bases left unmatched: 3. CDR3 length equals 13 residues. Looked up from germline, CDR1 is DFQATT and CDR2 is SNEGSKA (reference sequence). The CDR3 nucleotides read TGCAGTGCTACGGGACAGGGGGTGACTGAAGCTTTCTTT. Translating it yields CSATGQGVTEAFF.

This clonotype came up a few times. This chain links TRBV4-2 with TRBJ2-7, with a possible D match to TRBD1 (6 bases). This CDR3 has 15 amino acids. Trimming shortened V by 0 bases and J by 5 bases, and 14 bases separated the two germline ends. Looked up from germline, CDR1 is LGHNA and CDR2 is YNFKEQ. The CDR3 loop is CASSQDVTGSHEQYF. The CDR3 nucleotides are TGTGCCAGCAGCCAAGATGTCACAGGGAGCCACGAGCAGTACTTC.

The table lists this clonotype with a few counts. This chain uses TRBV4-2 with TRBJ2-5, with 12 bases fitting TRBD2. The CDR3 has 15 residues. V lost 5 bases, J lost 5 bases, and 6 bases stayed unmatched. Looked up from germline, CDR1 is LGHNA and CDR2 is YNFKEQ. CDR3 in amino acids: CASSVRTSGVETQYF. In DNA, the CDR3 is TGTGCCAGCAGCGTACGGACTAGCGGGGTGGAGACCCAGTACTTC.

A few counts support this clonotype. This chain uses TRBV13 with TRBJ2-5; 9 nucleotides line up with TRBD2. The CDR3 has 15 residues. V shed 2 bases, J shed 0 bases, and the junction held 1 base outside the gene matches. Germline V gene data show CDR1 as PRHDT and CDR2 as FYEKMQ (reference sequence). CDR3 nucleotides: TGTGCCAGCAGCTTACTAGCGGGAAACCAAGAGACCCAGTACTTC. Protein sequence: CASSLLAGNQETQYF.

The gene calls are TRBV7-9 and TRBJ1-2; 7 positions agree with TRBD1. Unmatched junction bases numbered 9, after V lost 7 bases and J lost 1 base. CDR1 is SEHNR, CDR2 FQNEAQ, per germline (reference sequence). This CDR3 has 15 residues. The CDR3 protein is CASNRQGDFNYGYTF. The CDR3 bases are TGTGCCAGCAACCGACAGGGTGACTTTAACTATGGCTACACCTTC. The full variable domain, with the rest looked up from reference TRBV7-9 and TRBJ1-2, is DTGVSQNPRHKITKRGQNVTFRCDPISEHNRLYWYRQTLGQGPEFLTYFQNEAQLEKSRLLSDRFSAERPKGSFSTLEIQRTEQGDSAMYLCASNRQGDFNYGYTFGSGTRLTVV.